This T cell receptor (beta chain) emerged from a study of metastatic and nonmetastatic thyroid tumors. Across the whole study: Comparative analysis of repertoires was undertaken across blood and tumor or nodule tissue obtained from malignant and benign thyroid patients. General study findings and limits: Within blood and tumor, benign nodules reportedly had significantly lower TCR beta diversity than malignant thyroid tumors did.

To note about this clone: What it binds is unknown.

In the source study's methods: The study's classifier, a distant-metastasis tool for papillary thyroid cancer, was built using CDR3 differences across clinicopathological groups. TCRdb reanalyzed the PCR reads with MiXCR. These V and J calls are TCRdb output, not the study's own analysis. The repertoire holds fewer than 35,000 clones, with 15% to 20% as singletons. Among the patients, none had received any treatment before thyroid surgery. Sequenced material: blood. This receptor was taken from a female donor with papillary thyroid cancer or a benign thyroid nodule (not recorded which). Some clones in this sample may be carry-over from other donors' samples.

The DNA of the CDR3 is TGTGCCAGCTCACCACCGGGCCAGGGCTCCTACGAGCAGTACTTC. It is translated as CASSPPGQGSYEQYF. V gene TRBV18 combines with J gene TRBJ2-7, with D perhaps TRBD1 (5 bases). V gave up 0 bases and J gave up 0 bases, with 9 bases separating them. Germline lookup yields CDR1 KGHSH and CDR2 LQKENI. CDR3 size: 15 residues.